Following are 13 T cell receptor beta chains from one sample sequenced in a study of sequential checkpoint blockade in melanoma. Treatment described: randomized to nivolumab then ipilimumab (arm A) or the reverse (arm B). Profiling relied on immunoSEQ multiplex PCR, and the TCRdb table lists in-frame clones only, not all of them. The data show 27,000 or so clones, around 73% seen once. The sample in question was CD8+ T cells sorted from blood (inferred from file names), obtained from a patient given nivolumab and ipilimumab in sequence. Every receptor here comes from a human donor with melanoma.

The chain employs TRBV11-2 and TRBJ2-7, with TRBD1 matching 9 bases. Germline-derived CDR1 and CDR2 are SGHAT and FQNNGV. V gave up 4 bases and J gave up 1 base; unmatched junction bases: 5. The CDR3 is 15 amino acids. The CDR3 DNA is TGTGCCAGCAGCTCGACCGGGACAGGGTCCTACGAGCAGTACTTC. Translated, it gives CASSSTGTGSYEQYF.

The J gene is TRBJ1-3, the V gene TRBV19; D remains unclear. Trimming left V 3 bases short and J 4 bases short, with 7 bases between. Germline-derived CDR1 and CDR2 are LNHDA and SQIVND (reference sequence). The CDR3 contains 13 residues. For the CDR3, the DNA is TGTGCCAGTAGTATTGACTTGGGAAACACCATATATTTT. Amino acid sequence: CASSIDLGNTIYF.

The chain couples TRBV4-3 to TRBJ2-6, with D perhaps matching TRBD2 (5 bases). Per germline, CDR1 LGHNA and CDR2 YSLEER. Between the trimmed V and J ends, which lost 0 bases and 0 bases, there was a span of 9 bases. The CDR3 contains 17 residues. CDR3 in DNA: TGCGCCAGCAGCCAAGATTTTCTAGCCTCTGGGGCCAACGTCCTGACTTTC. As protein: CASSQDFLASGANVLTF.

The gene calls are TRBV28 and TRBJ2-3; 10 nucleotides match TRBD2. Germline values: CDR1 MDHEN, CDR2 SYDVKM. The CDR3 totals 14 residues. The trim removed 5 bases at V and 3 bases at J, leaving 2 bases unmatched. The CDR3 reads CASSLAGVTDTQYF. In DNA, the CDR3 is TGTGCCAGCAGTCTAGCGGGAGTAACAGATACGCAGTATTTT.

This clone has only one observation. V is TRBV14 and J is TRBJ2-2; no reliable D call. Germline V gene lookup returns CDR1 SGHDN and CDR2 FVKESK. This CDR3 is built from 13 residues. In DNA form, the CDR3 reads TGTGCTACGGCGGCTACGAACACCGGGGAGCTGTTTTTT. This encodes CATAATNTGELFF.

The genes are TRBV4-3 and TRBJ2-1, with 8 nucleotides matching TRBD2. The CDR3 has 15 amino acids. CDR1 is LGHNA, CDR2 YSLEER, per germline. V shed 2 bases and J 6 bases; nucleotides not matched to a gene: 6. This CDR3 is CASSQKSGSPNEQFF. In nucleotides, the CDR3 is TGCGCCAGCAGCCAAAAAAGCGGGAGTCCCAATGAGCAGTTCTTC.

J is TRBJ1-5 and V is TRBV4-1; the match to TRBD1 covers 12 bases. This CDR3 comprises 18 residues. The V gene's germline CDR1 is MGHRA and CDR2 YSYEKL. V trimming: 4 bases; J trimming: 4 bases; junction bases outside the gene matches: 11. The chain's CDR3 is CASSPGTGGGGVNQPQHF. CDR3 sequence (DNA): TGCGCCAGCAGCCCGGGGACAGGGGGCGGAGGGGTAAATCAGCCCCAGCATTTT.

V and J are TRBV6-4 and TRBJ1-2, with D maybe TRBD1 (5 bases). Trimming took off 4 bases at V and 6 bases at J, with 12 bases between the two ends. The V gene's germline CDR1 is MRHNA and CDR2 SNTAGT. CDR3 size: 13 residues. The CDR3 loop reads CASSGGASDGYTF. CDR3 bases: TGTGCCAGCAGTGGCGGGGCGTCCGATGGCTACACCTTC.

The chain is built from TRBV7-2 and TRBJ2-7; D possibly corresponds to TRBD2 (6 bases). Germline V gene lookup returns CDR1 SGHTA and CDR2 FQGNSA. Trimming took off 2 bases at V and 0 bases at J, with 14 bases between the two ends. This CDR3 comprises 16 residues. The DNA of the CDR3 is TGTGCCAGCAGCTTACCGAGATCGGAGGGCTCCTACGAGCAGTACTTC. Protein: CASSLPRSEGSYEQYF.

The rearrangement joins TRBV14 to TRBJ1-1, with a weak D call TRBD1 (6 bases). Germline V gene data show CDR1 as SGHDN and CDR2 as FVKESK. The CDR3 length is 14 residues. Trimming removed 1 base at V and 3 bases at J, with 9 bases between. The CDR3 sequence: CASSQVDSYTEAFF. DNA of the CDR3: TGTGCCAGCAGCCAAGTGGACAGTTACACTGAAGCTTTCTTT.

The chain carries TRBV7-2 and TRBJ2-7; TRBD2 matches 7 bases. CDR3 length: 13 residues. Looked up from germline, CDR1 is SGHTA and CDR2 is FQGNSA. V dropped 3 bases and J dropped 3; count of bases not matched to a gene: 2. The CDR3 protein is CASSFPSGYEQYF. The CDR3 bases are TGTGCCAGCAGCTTCCCTAGCGGCTACGAGCAGTACTTC.

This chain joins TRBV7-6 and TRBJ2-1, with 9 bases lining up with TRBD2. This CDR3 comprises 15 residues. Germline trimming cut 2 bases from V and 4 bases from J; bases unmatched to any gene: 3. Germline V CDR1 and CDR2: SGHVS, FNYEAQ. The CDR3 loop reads CASSLLAGPYNEQFF. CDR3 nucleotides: TGTGCCAGCAGCTTACTAGCGGGGCCTTACAATGAGCAGTTCTTC.

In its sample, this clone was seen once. In DNA form, the CDR3 reads TGTGCCAGCAGCCAAAAACCGGACAGTCCGTACACCGGGGAGCTGTTTTTT. Translating gives CASSQKPDSPYTGELFF. The gene calls are TRBV4-2 and TRBJ2-2; maybe TRBD1 (6 bases). In germline, CDR1 is LGHNA, CDR2 YNFKEQ. There are 17 residues in the CDR3. The germline V and J ends were trimmed by 2 bases and 3 bases, with 16 bases remaining between them.